These 20 T cell receptor beta chains originate from one sample sequenced in a study of type 1 regulatory T cells. TCRdb reprocessed the reads with MiXCR, giving one entry per CDR3 protein. The table has more than 20,000 distinct CDR3 sequences, 72% seen once. Their antigen targets remain unknown. Sequenced material: cultured T cells, either the whole culture or a sorted T cell fraction (not recorded which). Subset reported: Tr1-enriched cell product generated in vitro against host alloantigens. These receptors were collected from a human donor in good health.

The chain employs TRBV7-9 and TRBJ1-3, with unresolved D. Germline V gives CDR1 SEHNR, CDR2 FQNEAQ (reference sequence). V was shortened by 6 bases and J by 4 bases, with 10 bases between the two germline ends. CDR3 length equals 13 residues. The CDR3 loop reads CASSFGGGNTIYF. Written as DNA, the CDR3 is TGTGCCAGCAGTTTCGGAGGGGGAAACACCATATATTTT.

The rearrangement uses TRBV27 and TRBJ1-1; D remains unclear. The length of the CDR3 is 15 residues. CDR1 MNHEY and CDR2 SMNVEV come from the germline V gene (reference sequence). The V end was cut by 7 bases, the J end by 3 bases, with 18 bases between. Here the CDR3 reads CASKPLGSLDTEAFF. DNA for the CDR3: TGTGCCAGCAAGCCTCTAGGGTCGTTGGACACTGAAGCTTTCTTT.

V is TRBV7-2 and J is TRBJ1-4; no clear D. This CDR3 is built from 14 residues. Trimming stripped 5 bases from V and 5 bases from J, with 12 bases between. The germline V gene encodes CDR1 SGHTA and CDR2 FQGNSA. CDR3 loop: CASSASGINEKLFF. The CDR3 DNA follows: TGTGCCAGCAGCGCAAGCGGGATCAATGAAAAACTGTTTTTT.

This clonotype was detected a few times. The chain recombines TRBV3-1 with TRBJ2-1, with D maybe TRBD1 (5 bases). Per germline, CDR1 LGHDT and CDR2 YNNKEL (reference sequence). The CDR3 spans 16 residues. Trimming shortened V by 4 bases and J by 4 bases, and 17 bases separated the two germline ends. CDR3 nucleotide sequence: TGTGCCAGCAGCCCCCCAAGGGCACCAGGGTACAATGAGCAGTTCTTC. This gives the protein CASSPPRAPGYNEQFF.

This rearrangement joins TRBV4-3 to TRBJ1-3, with 9 nucleotides matching TRBD1. This CDR3 is 18 amino acids long. The trim removed 0 bases at V and 4 bases at J, leaving 10 bases unmatched. Germline loops: CDR1 LGHNA, CDR2 YSLEER. The CDR3 DNA sequence: TGCGCCAGCAGCCAAGAGGCGTGGGACAGGGTAGGCGGAAACACCATATATTTT. This codes for CASSQEAWDRVGGNTIYF.

The CDR3 protein is CASSEPQHF. The DNA of the CDR3 is TGTGCCAGCAGCGAGCCCCAGCATTTT. The chain uses TRBV3-1 and TRBJ1-5; no clear D. V was clipped by 5 bases and J by 8 bases, with 1 base between them. Germline V gene data show CDR1 as LGHDT and CDR2 as YNNKEL (reference sequence). This CDR3 is 9 amino acids long. Using reference TRBV3-1 and TRBJ1-5 for the parts outside the CDR3, the full variable domain is DTAVSQTPKYLVTQMGNDKSIKCEQNLGHDTMYWYKQDSKKFLKIMFSYNNKELIINETVPNRFSPKSPDKAHLNLHINSLELGDSAVYFCASSEPQHFGDGTRLSIL.

This chain links TRBV7-9 with TRBJ2-3, with D unresolved. The CDR3 is 12 amino acids. Germline values: CDR1 SEHNR, CDR2 FQNEAQ (reference sequence). The V end was cut by 0 bases, the J end by 5 bases, with 3 bases between. The CDR3 protein is CASSLALDTQYF. Here the CDR3 DNA reads TGTGCCAGCAGCTTAGCACTAGATACGCAGTATTTT. The variable domain in full, with the rest retrieved from reference TRBV7-9 and TRBJ2-3, is DTGVSQNPRHKITKRGQNVTFRCDPISEHNRLYWYRQTLGQGPEFLTYFQNEAQLEKSRLLSDRFSAERPKGSFSTLEIQRTEQGDSAMYLCASSLALDTQYFGPGTRLTVL.

In its sample, this clonotype was seen a few times. The chain couples TRBV7-2 to TRBJ1-2; the D is unclear. Between the trimmed V and J ends, which lost 6 bases and 2 bases, there was a span of 16 bases. Per germline, CDR1 SGHTA and CDR2 FQGNSA. This CDR3 is 15 amino acids long. Here the CDR3 reads CASSFNLGVNYGYTF. DNA for the CDR3: TGTGCCAGCAGTTTTAATCTTGGAGTGAACTATGGCTACACCTTC. The variable domain in full, completed from reference TRBV7-2 and TRBJ1-2, reads GAGVSQSPSNKVTEKGKDVELRCDPISGHTALYWYRQSLGQGLEFLIYFQGNSAPDKSGLPSDRFSAERTGGSVSTLTIQRTQQEDSAVYLCASSFNLGVNYGYTFGSGTRLTVV.

This chain joins TRBV20-1 and TRBJ1-6; D call uncertain. Germline V gives CDR1 DFQATT, CDR2 SNEGSKA (reference sequence). The CDR3 has 14 residues. The germline V and J ends were trimmed by 0 bases and 3 bases, with 6 bases remaining between them. Here the CDR3 reads CSAREGLYNSPLHF. The CDR3 DNA sequence: TGCAGTGCTAGAGAGGGTCTCTATAATTCACCCCTCCACTTT.

This clonotype is deemed medium-sized. The rearrangement links TRBV5-6 to TRBJ1-1; D unresolved. V lost 2 bases to trimming and J lost 0 bases, with 8 bases between them. The germline V gene encodes CDR1 SGHDT and CDR2 YYEEEE. The CDR3 spans 14 residues. CDR3 loop: CASSFRAMNTEAFF. Here the CDR3 DNA reads TGTGCCAGCAGCTTCCGGGCCATGAACACTGAAGCTTTCTTT.

The chain couples TRBV5-1 to TRBJ2-2, with a weak D call TRBD1 (6 bases). V lost 3 bases to trimming and J lost 2 bases, with 8 bases between them. CDR1 SGHRS and CDR2 YFSETQ come from the germline V gene. The CDR3 spans 14 residues. CDR3 nucleotides: TGCGCCAGCAGCTGGGGGACAAACACCGGGGAGCTGTTTTTT. Encoded protein: CASSWGTNTGELFF.

This chain connects TRBV20-1 to TRBJ1-5; 11 nucleotides align to TRBD1. From germline, CDR1 is DFQATT and CDR2 SNEGSKA (reference sequence). This CDR3 spans 15 amino acids. Trimming at V came to 5 bases and at J to 7 bases, leaving 10 bases not matched to a gene. The CDR3 is CSARVGQGARQPQHF. The CDR3 nucleotides read TGCAGTGCTCGCGTAGGACAGGGGGCGAGGCAGCCCCAGCATTTT.

The genes are TRBV4-3 and TRBJ2-5, with 9 bases lining up with TRBD1. Trimming at V came to 3 bases and at J to 6 bases, leaving 11 bases not matched to a gene. CDR1 LGHNA and CDR2 YSLEER come from the germline V gene. The CDR3 spans 16 residues. The CDR3 protein is CASSQEQGAVVKTQYF. The DNA of the CDR3 is TGCGCCAGCAGCCAGGAACAGGGGGCAGTAGTGAAGACCCAGTACTTC.

This clonotype was seen just once. The chain is built from TRBV6-1 and TRBJ2-1; TRBD2 aligns across 9 bases. This CDR3 has 13 amino acids. Trimming took 10 bases from V and 7 from J; bases not matched to a gene: 8. The V gene's germline CDR1 is MNHNS and CDR2 SASEGT. CDR3 in amino acids: CAIRAGGRNEQFF. For the CDR3, the DNA is TGTGCCATCAGAGCGGGGGGCCGGAATGAGCAGTTCTTC.

The chain joins TRBV11-2 to TRBJ2-1; D is unresolved. The CDR3 is made up of 15 amino acids. V gave up 3 bases and J gave up 0 bases, with 9 bases separating them. Germline loops: CDR1 SGHAT, CDR2 FQNNGV. Here the CDR3 reads CASSFSTGSYNEQFF. CDR3 sequence (DNA): TGTGCCAGCAGCTTTTCTACGGGCTCCTACAATGAGCAGTTCTTC.

This clonotype showed up just a few times. CDR3 DNA: TGTGCCAGTAGGGGGGTTCGGACTAGCGGTACCTACGAGCAGTACTTC. This codes for CASRGVRTSGTYEQYF. This chain connects TRBV19 to TRBJ2-7; 10 bases map to TRBD2. Trimming at V came to 6 bases and at J to 2 bases, leaving 10 bases not matched to a gene. CDR1 is LNHDA, CDR2 SQIVND, per germline (reference sequence). This CDR3 comprises 16 residues.

This chain joins TRBV10-3 and TRBJ1-2; D is unresolved. The CDR3 has 13 residues. The germline V gene encodes CDR1 ENHRY and CDR2 SYGVKD. V lost 2 bases, J lost 2 bases, and 6 bases lay in between. The CDR3 nucleotides read TGTGCCATCAGTGAGGCTGGAAACTATGGCTACACCTTC. It translates to CAISEAGNYGYTF.

This sequence joins TRBV18 and TRBJ2-6, with D possibly TRBD2 on 7 matching bases. This CDR3 has 18 amino acids. Trimming removed 3 bases from V and 0 bases from J, with 15 bases in between. Germline V lookup: CDR1 KGHSH, CDR2 LQKENI. The DNA for the CDR3 is TGTGCCAGCTCACCGCGGGGGCTCTCTCTCTCTGGGGCCAACGTCCTGACTTTC. It translates to CASSPRGLSLSGANVLTF.

The chain uses TRBV7-2 and TRBJ2-1; 10 nucleotides align to TRBD2. This CDR3 has 17 amino acids. Trimming at V came to 1 base and at J to 3 bases, leaving 6 bases not matched to a gene. Germline-derived CDR1 and CDR2 are SGHTA and FQGNSA. CDR3 bases: TGTGCCAGCAGCTTAGGGGTAGCGGGGGGAAACTACAATGAGCAGTTCTTC. Translation: CASSLGVAGGNYNEQFF.

This clonotype was recorded once. The chain uses TRBV28 and TRBJ1-5, with D uncertain. V shed 3 bases and J shed 2 bases, with 11 bases lying between them. CDR1 is MDHEN and CDR2 is SYDVKM in the germline V gene. CDR3 length: 15 amino acids. Here the CDR3 DNA reads TGTGCCAGCAGTTTGGAAGCGGCCGGCAATCAGCCCCAGCATTTT. Protein sequence: CASSLEAAGNQPQHF.